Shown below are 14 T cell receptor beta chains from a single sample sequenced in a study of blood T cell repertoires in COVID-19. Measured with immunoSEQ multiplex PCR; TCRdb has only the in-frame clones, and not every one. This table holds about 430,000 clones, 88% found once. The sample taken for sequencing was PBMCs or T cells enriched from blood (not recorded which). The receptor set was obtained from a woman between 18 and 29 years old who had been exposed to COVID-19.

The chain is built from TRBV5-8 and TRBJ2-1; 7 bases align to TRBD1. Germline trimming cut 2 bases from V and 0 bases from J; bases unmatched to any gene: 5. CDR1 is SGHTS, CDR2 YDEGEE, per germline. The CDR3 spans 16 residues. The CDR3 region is CASSLLGQSSYNEQFF. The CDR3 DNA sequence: TGTGCCAGCAGCTTATTGGGACAGAGCTCCTACAATGAGCAGTTCTTC.

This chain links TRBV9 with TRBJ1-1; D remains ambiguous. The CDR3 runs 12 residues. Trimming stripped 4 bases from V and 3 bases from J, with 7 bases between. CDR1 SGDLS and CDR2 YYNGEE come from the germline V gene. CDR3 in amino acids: CASSFGDTEAFF. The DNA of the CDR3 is TGTGCCAGCAGCTTCGGGGACACTGAAGCTTTCTTT.

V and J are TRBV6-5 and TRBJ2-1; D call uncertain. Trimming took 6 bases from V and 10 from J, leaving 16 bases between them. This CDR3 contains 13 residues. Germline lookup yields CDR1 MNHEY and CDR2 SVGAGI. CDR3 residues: CASSRLVGTEQFF. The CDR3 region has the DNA TGTGCCAGCAGCCGGCTAGTCGGAACAGAGCAGTTCTTC.

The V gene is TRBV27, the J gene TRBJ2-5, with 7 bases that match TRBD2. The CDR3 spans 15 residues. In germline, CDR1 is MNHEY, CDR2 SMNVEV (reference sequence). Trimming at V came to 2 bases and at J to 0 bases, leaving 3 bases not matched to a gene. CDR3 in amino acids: CASSLLGRYQETQYF. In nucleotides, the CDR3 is TGTGCCAGCAGTTTACTCGGGAGGTACCAAGAGACCCAGTACTTC.

The CDR3 region is CASSPQGAQETQYF. CDR3 DNA: TGTGCCAGCAGCCCACAGGGGGCTCAAGAGACCCAGTACTTC. This chain joins TRBV28 and TRBJ2-5; 9 nucleotides line up with TRBD1. This CDR3 is 14 amino acids long. CDR1 is MDHEN, CDR2 SYDVKM, per germline. Trimming took 6 bases from V and 2 from J; bases not matched to a gene: 4.

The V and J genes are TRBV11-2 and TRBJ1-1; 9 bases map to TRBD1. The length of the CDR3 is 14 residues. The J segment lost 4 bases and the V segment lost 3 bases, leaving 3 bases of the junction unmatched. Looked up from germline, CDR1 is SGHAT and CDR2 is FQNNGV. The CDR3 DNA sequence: TGTGCCAGCAGCTTCTGGGACAGGGCCACTGAAGCTTTCTTT. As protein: CASSFWDRATEAFF. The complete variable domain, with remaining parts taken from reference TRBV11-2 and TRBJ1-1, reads EAGVAQSPRYKIIEKRQSVAFWCNPISGHATLYWYQQILGQGPKLLIQFQNNGVVDDSQLPKDRFSAERLKGVDSTLKIQPAKLEDSAVYLCASSFWDRATEAFFGQGTRLTVV.

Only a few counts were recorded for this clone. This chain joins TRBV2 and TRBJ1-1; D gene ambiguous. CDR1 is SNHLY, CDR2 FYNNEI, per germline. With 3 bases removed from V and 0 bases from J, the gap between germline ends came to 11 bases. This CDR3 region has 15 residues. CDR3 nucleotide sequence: TGTGCCAGCAGTGACCAGACATTTATGAACACTGAAGCTTTCTTT. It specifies CASSDQTFMNTEAFF. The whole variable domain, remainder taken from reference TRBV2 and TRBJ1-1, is EPEVTQTPSHQVTQMGQEVILRCVPISNHLYFYWYRQILGQKVEFLVSFYNNEISEKSEIFDDQFSVERPDGSNFTLKIRSTKLEDSAMYFCASSDQTFMNTEAFFGQGTRLTVV.

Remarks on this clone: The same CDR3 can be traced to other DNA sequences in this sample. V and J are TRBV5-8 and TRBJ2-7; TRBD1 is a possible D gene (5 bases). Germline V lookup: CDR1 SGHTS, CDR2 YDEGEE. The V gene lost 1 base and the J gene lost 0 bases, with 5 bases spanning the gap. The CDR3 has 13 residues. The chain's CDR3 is CASSLQGSYEQYF. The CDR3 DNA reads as TGTGCCAGCAGCTTGCAGGGCTCCTACGAGCAGTACTTC.

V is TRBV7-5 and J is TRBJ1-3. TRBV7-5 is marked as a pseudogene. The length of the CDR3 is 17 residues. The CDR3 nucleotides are TGTGTCAGAAGCCGCCGTGAGGCCGGCGGTACAGGAAACACCATATATTTT. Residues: CVRSRREAGGTGNTIYF.

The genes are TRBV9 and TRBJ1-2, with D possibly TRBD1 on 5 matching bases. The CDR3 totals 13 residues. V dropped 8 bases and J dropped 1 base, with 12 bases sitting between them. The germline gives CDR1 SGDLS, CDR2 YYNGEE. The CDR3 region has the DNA TGTGCCAGTGAGGGACTGAATAACTATGGCTACACCTTC. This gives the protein CASEGLNNYGYTF.

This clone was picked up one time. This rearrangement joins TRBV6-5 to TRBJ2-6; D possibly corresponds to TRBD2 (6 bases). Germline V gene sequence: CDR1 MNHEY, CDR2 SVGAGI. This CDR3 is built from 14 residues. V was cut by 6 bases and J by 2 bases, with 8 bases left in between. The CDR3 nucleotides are TGTGCCAGCAGGGGCGGGACTGGGGCCAACGTCCTGACTTTC. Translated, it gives CASRGGTGANVLTF.

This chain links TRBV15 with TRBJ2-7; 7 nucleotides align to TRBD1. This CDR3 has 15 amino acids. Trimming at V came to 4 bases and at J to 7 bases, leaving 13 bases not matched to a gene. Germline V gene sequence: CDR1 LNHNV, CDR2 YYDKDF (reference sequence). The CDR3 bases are TGTGCCACCAGCATAGGATCCGGGACAGCGGAAGAGCAGTACTTC. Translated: CATSIGSGTAEEQYF.

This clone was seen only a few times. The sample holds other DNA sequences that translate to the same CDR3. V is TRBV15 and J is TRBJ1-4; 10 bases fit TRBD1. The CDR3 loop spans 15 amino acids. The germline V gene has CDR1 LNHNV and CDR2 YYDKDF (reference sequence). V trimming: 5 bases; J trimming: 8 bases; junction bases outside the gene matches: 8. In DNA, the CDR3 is TGTGCCACCAGCCGGGACAGGGGAGGGGGCGAAAAACTGTTTTTT. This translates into CATSRDRGGGEKLFF.

The CDR3 is CASSSHAGTGDIGELFF. The CDR3 DNA reads as TGTGCCAGCAGTTCGCACGCCGGGACAGGGGATATCGGGGAGCTGTTTTTT. This chain links TRBV28 with TRBJ2-2, with TRBD1 matching over 10 bases. The germline V gene encodes CDR1 MDHEN and CDR2 SYDVKM. This CDR3 comprises 17 residues. Trimming at V came to 4 bases and at J to 7 bases, leaving 12 bases not matched to a gene.